The next 15 T cell receptor beta chains were all read from a single sample in a study of regulatory T cells in long-lasting Graves disease. Building the TCR beta libraries relied on iRepertoire HTBI primers, and CDR3 regions underwent Arm-PCR. Each CDR3 protein gets one entry after TCRdb re-called the multiplex PCR reads with MiXCR. This table has 310,000 or so distinct CDR3 sequences, 20% appearing once. Time point denoted: persistent/refractory GD, antithyroid drugs over 5 years with positive TRAb. The authors made the TCR library using RNA they extracted from PBMCs. Here the sequenced sample was peripheral blood mononuclear cells (PBMCs), taken when the disease was refractory, from a patient treated with antithyroid drugs. Receptors were obtained from a female donor with Graves disease.

The sample holds many counts of this clonotype. The chain joins TRBV12-3 or TRBV12-4 to TRBJ1-6; D is uncertain. The V end lost 6 bases, the J end lost 8 bases, and 11 bases lay between the germline ends. The CDR3 extends over 13 amino acids. The CDR3 sequence is CASSRDLDSPLHF. The CDR3, as DNA: TGTGCCAGCAGCCGAGATTTAGATTCACCCCTCCACTTT.

This clonotype was detected ten times or more. J is TRBJ1-2 and V is TRBV7-2; the D gene is possibly TRBD1 (5 bases). The CDR3 extends over 13 amino acids. Trimming left V 2 bases short and J 8 bases short, with 12 bases between. CDR1 and CDR2 from the germline V gene are SGHTA and FQGNSA. CDR3 residues: CASSLTQGGGYTF. CDR3 nucleotide sequence: TGTGCCAGCAGCTTAACGCAGGGTGGCGGCTACACCTTC.

This clonotype was counted at least ten times. The chain combines TRBV5-1 with TRBJ1-4; D remains unclear. CDR1 is SGHRS and CDR2 is YFSETQ in the germline V gene. This CDR3 has 15 amino acids. V was clipped by 3 bases and J by 0 bases, with 9 bases between them. The CDR3 DNA reads as TGCGCCAGCAGCTCCGACCGTGCAACTAATGAAAAACTGTTTTTT. Protein: CASSSDRATNEKLFF.

This chain joins TRBV7-3 and TRBJ1-1; 7 positions match TRBD1. Losses at the gene ends were 1 base for V and 0 bases for J; bases not matched to a gene: 5. Germline CDR1 is SGHTA and CDR2 is FQGTGA. This CDR3 spans 16 amino acids. The CDR3 spells CASSLIGGGLNTEAFF. The CDR3 DNA reads TGTGCCAGCAGCTTAATAGGGGGCGGTTTGAACACTGAAGCTTTCTTT.

The V and J genes are TRBV6-1 and TRBJ1-2, with D unclear. Germline CDR1 is MNHNS and CDR2 is SASEGT. This CDR3 contains 15 residues. Trimming cost V 5 bases and J 2 bases, with 15 bases left between them. CDR3 in amino acids: CASSPTRTENYGYTF. The CDR3 DNA sequence: TGTGCCAGCAGTCCGACCCGGACGGAGAACTATGGCTACACCTTC.

This clonotype was counted at least ten times. V is TRBV2 and J is TRBJ1-4, with D uncertain. Germline V gene lookup returns CDR1 SNHLY and CDR2 FYNNEI. The CDR3 is 16 residues long. Trimming cost V 5 bases and J 0 bases, with 13 bases left between them. The CDR3 region has the DNA TGTGCCAGCAGTTCAGACCGGATAACAACTAATGAAAAACTGTTTTTT. Its protein product is CASSSDRITTNEKLFF. Combining the CDR3 with reference TRBV2 and TRBJ1-4 gives the whole variable domain EPEVTQTPSHQVTQMGQEVILRCVPISNHLYFYWYRQILGQKVEFLVSFYNNEISEKSEIFDDQFSVERPDGSNFTLKIRSTKLEDSAMYFCASSSDRITTNEKLFFGSGTQLSVL.

V is TRBV6-2 or TRBV6-3 and J is TRBJ1-5; D gene uncertain. The CDR3 loop spans 16 amino acids. Trimming removed 7 bases at V and 4 bases at J, with 20 bases between. The germline V gene encodes CDR1 MNHEY and CDR2 SVGEGT. CDR3 residues: CASTARSPNRNQPQHF. DNA of the CDR3: TGTGCCAGCACTGCACGGTCCCCGAACCGGAATCAGCCCCAGCATTTT.

Ten or more counts support this clonotype. The chain has TRBV20-1 and TRBJ2-4, with D maybe TRBD2 (6 bases). The CDR3 is 15 amino acids. V lost 3 bases to trimming and J lost 0 bases, with 12 bases between them. Looked up from germline, CDR1 is DFQATT and CDR2 is SNEGSKA (reference sequence). CDR3 residues: CSARGGAGAKNIQYF. CDR3 coding DNA: TGCAGTGCTAGGGGGGGAGCGGGAGCCAAAAACATTCAGTACTTC.

This chain joins TRBV10-3 and TRBJ1-2, with D possibly TRBD1 on 6 matching bases. This CDR3 has 14 amino acids. Germline CDR1 ENHRY, CDR2 SYGVKD. Trimming left V 5 bases short and J 2 bases short, with 12 bases between. The CDR3 sequence: CAISSADRNYGYTF. In DNA form, the CDR3 reads TGTGCCATCAGTTCAGCGGACAGAAACTATGGCTACACCTTC.

A note on this clonotype: Sequence at one end of the junction differs from germline and may be a read error. The rearrangement joins TRBV27 to TRBJ1-1, with D perhaps TRBD1 (6 bases). The CDR3 has 15 amino acids. Per germline, CDR1 MNHEY and CDR2 SMNVEV (reference sequence). CDR3 in DNA: TGTGCCGGCAGTGGCGGCCACAGGGCGAACACTGAAGCTTTCTTT. Its protein is CAGSGGHRANTEAFF.

The genes are TRBV9 and TRBJ1-4; D call uncertain. CDR1 and CDR2 (germline): SGDLS, YYNGEE. The CDR3 contains 14 residues. V was pared by 3 bases and J by 7 bases, with 13 bases between. This CDR3 is CASSATALGEKLFF. The CDR3 DNA follows: TGTGCCAGCAGCGCTACCGCACTGGGTGAAAAACTGTTTTTT.

This clonotype was recorded many times. This rearrangement joins TRBV25-1 to TRBJ2-7; the D is unclear. The CDR3 loop spans 13 amino acids. Trimming removed 5 bases at V and 2 bases at J, with 10 bases between. CDR1 is MGHDK and CDR2 is SYGVNS in the germline V gene. CDR3 in amino acids: CASSPEPPYEQYF. CDR3 DNA: TGTGCCAGCAGTCCCGAGCCCCCCTACGAGCAGTACTTC.

This rearrangement joins TRBV5-1 to TRBJ2-1, with D perhaps TRBD1 or TRBD2 (6 bases each). The V and J ends lost 0 bases and 1 base respectively, with 11 bases between them. Germline values: CDR1 SGHRS, CDR2 YFSETQ. The CDR3 is 16 amino acids. The CDR3, as DNA: TGCGCCAGCAGCTTGGATGGGGGGCGATCCTACAATGAGCAGTTCTTC. Translated, it gives CASSLDGGRSYNEQFF.

The chain carries TRBV20-1 and TRBJ2-7; D gene unclear. The CDR3 totals 12 residues. The V and J ends lost 3 bases and 3 bases respectively, with 9 bases between them. Germline CDR1 reads DFQATT; CDR2 reads SNEGSKA (reference sequence). The CDR3 region has the DNA TGCAGTGCTAGGGAGTCTAACTACGAGCAGTACTTC. Protein: CSARESNYEQYF.

This clonotype appeared many times. CDR3 sequence (DNA): TGTGCCAGCTCACCATCGGAGAGCAATCAGCCCCAGCATTTT. Encoded protein: CASSPSESNQPQHF. The chain is built from TRBV18 and TRBJ1-5; D is undetermined. Trimming removed 2 bases at V and 1 base at J, with 6 bases between. CDR1 and CDR2 from the germline V gene are KGHSH and LQKENI. This CDR3 region has 14 residues.